This T cell receptor (beta chain) emerged from a study of blood T cells in healthy people across ages. Study conclusions and caveats: While age rose, TCR beta diversity per million T cells dropped in a roughly linear way. Long-lived donors carried more naive CD4+ cells and greater diversity than aged donors. The study found TCR beta diversity correlated strongly with naive T cell percentage.

This CDR3 is 13 amino acids long. V was pared by 6 bases and J by 0 bases, with 9 bases between. Germline assignment: CDR1 MNHNS and CDR2 SASEGT. Comment on this clonotype: Its antigen is undetermined.

Next came a second PCR, run for about 7 to 12 cycles, which used a sample-barcoded 5' primer along with a J-beta primer mix. TCRdb reprocessed the 5' RACE reads with MiXCR, giving one entry per CDR3 protein. The data show some 1.5 million distinct CDR3 sequences, approximately 28% seen once. The source material was blood. The clonotype was recovered from a woman in her 30s in good health. The rearrangement links TRBV6-1 to TRBJ2-7; TRBD2 might be the D (5 bases). The CDR3 spells CASRERSSYEQYF. The CDR3, as DNA: TGTGCCAGCAGGGAGCGGAGCTCCTACGAGCAGTACTTC.